This T cell receptor (beta chain) was identified in a study of beta chain features in type 1 diabetes. As for the study in general: Age, gender and cell yields were similar between patients and healthy donors.

CDR3 length: 14 residues. Germline V gives CDR1 SGHTA, CDR2 FQGTGA. Losses at the gene ends were 4 bases for V and 3 bases for J; bases not matched to a gene: 3. The authors reverse transcribed all of the isolated RNA, so sequencing captured expressed TCRB transcripts. TCRdb's copy holds only in-frame clones and misses some; the assay was immunoSEQ multiplex PCR. The data show about 60,000 clones, about 55% seen once. This clone appeared a single time. Specimen: Tregs from blood. The sequence was obtained from a young woman in good health. The rearrangement uses TRBV7-3 and TRBJ2-3; 8 bases are shared with TRBD2. The CDR3 sequence is CASSSGLATDTQYF. CDR3 bases: TGTGCCAGCAGCTCCGGACTAGCAACAGATACGCAGTATTTT.